This TCR beta chain was identified in a study of blood T cell repertoires in COVID-19. At the level of the study: The United States, Italy and Spain supplied acute and convalescent COVID-19 samples. In each case, the material was cDNA or gDNA derived from T cells, B-cell-depleted T cells, or PBMCs.

The J segment lost 5 bases and the V segment lost 0 bases, leaving 6 bases of the junction unmatched. This CDR3 has 15 residues. In germline, CDR1 is LGHNA, CDR2 YSLEER. Original handling: Amplifying reference gene primers gave estimates of nucleated cell counts. Repertoires were generated with immunoSEQ multiplex PCR, while TCRdb's copy carries only in-frame clones and drops some. V, J and clone size reflect that table, while D and trimming were determined from the DNA. The data contain roughly 260,000 clones, 75% to 85% of them singletons. V gene TRBV4-3 combines with J gene TRBJ1-2, with 7 bases fitting TRBD1. The sample consisted of peripheral blood. This TCR came from a woman in her 70s with acute or convalescent COVID-19. The CDR3 DNA is TGCGCCAGCAGCCAAGATCTGGGACAGAGATATGGCTACACCTTC. The encoded protein is CASSQDLGQRYGYTF.